These 5 T cell receptor beta chains were sequenced from one sample in a study of blood T cells in healthy people across ages. For the second PCR, which ran for about 6 to 11 cycles, a sample-barcoded 5' primer and a J-beta primer mix were used. TCRdb reprocessed the 5' RACE reads via MiXCR and lists one record per CDR3 protein. The sample carries hundreds of thousands of distinct CDR3 sequences, 29% recorded once. What was sequenced was blood. These receptors came from an elderly woman in good health.

DNA of the CDR3: TGTGCCAGCAGGGACAGCTCCCTCTACAATGAGCAGTTCTTC. Amino acid sequence: CASRDSSLYNEQFF. This chain connects TRBV7-2 to TRBJ2-1, with D possibly TRBD1 on 6 matching bases. The CDR3 runs to 14 residues. The V end was cut by 6 bases, the J end by 3 bases, with 12 bases between. Germline loops: CDR1 SGHTA, CDR2 FQGNSA.

At least ten counts were recorded for this clonotype. V gene TRBV3-1 combines with J gene TRBJ2-1, with a possible D match to TRBD2 (7 bases). CDR3 length: 16 amino acids. CDR1 and CDR2 from the germline V gene are LGHDT and YNNKEL (reference sequence). Trimming removed 4 bases from V and 4 bases from J, with 17 bases in between. The CDR3 sequence is CASSPPIGGAYNEQFF. CDR3 DNA: TGTGCCAGCAGCCCCCCGATAGGGGGGGCATACAATGAGCAGTTCTTC.

This clonotype was seen more than once but under ten times. The chain joins TRBV27 to TRBJ1-5, with 8 bases identical to TRBD1. CDR3 length: 15 residues. The trim removed 7 bases at V and 0 bases at J, leaving 5 bases unmatched. Germline V lookup: CDR1 MNHEY, CDR2 SMNVEV (reference sequence). CDR3 DNA sequence: TGTGCCAGCAAACACGGACAGGGTAGCAATCAGCCCCAGCATTTT. This encodes CASKHGQGSNQPQHF.

With regard to this clonotype: A read error may produce the germline difference seen at one junction end. This chain connects TRBV7-3 to TRBJ1-1; 9 bases fit TRBD1. The CDR3 runs to 15 residues. Looked up from germline, CDR1 is SGHTA and CDR2 is FQGTGA. The CDR3 sequence: CASSLTGGSNTEAFF. The CDR3 nucleotides read TGTGCCAGCAGCCTAACAGGGGGCTCGAACACTGAAGCTTTCTTT. The whole variable domain, remainder taken from reference TRBV7-3 and TRBJ1-1, is GAGVSQTPSNKVTEKGKYVELRCDPISGHTALYWYRQSLGQGPEFLIYFQGTGAADDSGLPNDRFFAVRPEGSVSTLKIQRTERGDSAVYLCASSLTGGSNTEAFFGQGTRLTVV.

This clonotype occurred a few times. This sequence joins TRBV28 and TRBJ2-6; 7 bases are shared with TRBD1. This CDR3 is 18 amino acids long. Trimming at V came to 5 bases and at J to 0 bases, leaving 10 bases not matched to a gene. Germline V gives CDR1 MDHEN, CDR2 SYDVKM. The CDR3 loop reads CASSPTGTGLSGANVLTF. The CDR3 region has the DNA TGTGCCAGCAGTCCGACAGGGACGGGCCTCTCTGGGGCCAACGTCCTGACTTTC.